The TCR beta chain under discussion was sequenced for a study of radiation and T cells in renal cell carcinoma. Study-level results: Baseline intratumoral clonotype presence is unknown without pretreatment biopsies. Top tumor clonotypes rose in blood 2 weeks post-radiation, then contracted.

The germline gives CDR1 SGDLS, CDR2 YYNGEE. V lost 4 bases and J 4 bases, leaving 16 bases between the germline ends. The CDR3 totals 15 residues. This sample's time point: baseline pretreatment blood. Treatment indicated: 15 Gy SBRT to primary tumor, nephrectomy 4 weeks later. Serial blood draws occurred at baseline and 2 and 4 weeks post-SBRT. This renal cell carcinoma was of the clear cell type. The data were produced by immunoSEQ multiplex PCR, yet TCRdb's version contains in-frame clones alone and is incomplete. The repertoire holds around 160,000 clones, with around 89% as singletons. Turning to this clone: Its matching antigen is unknown.

The sequencing used blood, collected from a patient whose treatment included radiotherapy and nephrectomy. The genes are TRBV9 and TRBJ2-3; a weak D match, TRBD1 (7 bases). This TCR derives from a woman in her seventies with renal cell carcinoma. The CDR3 bases are TGTGCCAGCAGCCTCAGTAGCAGGGGGGCAGATACGCAGTATTTT. This sequence encodes CASSLSSRGADTQYF.